This TCR beta chain was recovered during a study of OX40 agonist ivuxolimab in advanced cancers. A note on the overall study: Ivuxolimab was an agonistic, fully human IgG2 monoclonal antibody directed against OX40 (CD134), a costimulatory receptor. Intravenous ivuxolimab was administered to patients every 2 weeks at six dose levels: 0.01, 0.1, 0.3, 1.5, 3 and 10 mg/kg. Of the approximately 50 patients in dose escalation, around 20 had hepatocellular carcinoma, some 15 had melanoma, 9 had renal cell carcinoma and 9 had head and neck cancer. In the dose-escalation cohort, more than 75% of patients were male, and the mean age was around 60 years, with a range of roughly 23 to 85. Patients were allowed to have had prior anti-PD-1, anti-PD-L1 or anti-CTLA-4 therapy, and around 43% of the dose-escalation patients had been treated with checkpoint inhibitors. Partial responses were achieved by three dose-escalation patients, of whom one had hepatocellular carcinoma and two had cutaneous melanoma. Peripheral TCRbeta sequencing aimed to test whether ivuxolimab altered TCR sequence diversity and caused clonal T-cell expansion. The monotherapy dose-escalation portion (N = 52 patients) of the phase I ivuxolimab trial is reported in the paper. Broader findings and caveats from the paper: In partial responders in the 0.1-3.0 mg/kg groups, normalized peripheral clonal expansion was found to be among the lowest, especially among CD8+ T cells. Low levels of normalized T-cell clonal expansion were also seen in some patients who did not respond. After ivuxolimab, more expanded clones were found on average in CD8+ T cells than in CD4+ T cells. The antigen specificity of the clonally expanded peripheral T cells was not determined. At doses of 0.1 to 3.0 mg/kg, clonal expansion of both CD4+ and CD8+ blood T cells was observed from baseline to week 6.

Genomic DNA was extracted from sorted cells for sequencing of the TCRbeta CDR3 region. The immunoSEQ Assay was used to sequence the TCRbeta CDR3 regions. TCRdb retrieved this table from immuneACCESS and kept in-frame rearrangements only. Not all clones are present; in checked studies, unresolved V genes account for under half, and no reason is known for the remainder. This sample gives over 50,000 clones in total; approximately 81% of them show up just once. Approximately 0.56% of the sample rests with the top ten. On this clone: Which antigen it targets is not known. Qualities for individual bases were not recorded, and no much larger clone is one base off.

The CDR1 and CDR2 encoded by the germline V gene are KGHSH and LQKENI. The V end gives up 1 base and the J end 8 bases, leaving 19 bases in the junction not matched to a gene. Including the terminal cysteine and phenylalanine, the CDR3 comprises 19 residues. The retained sequence is limited to the CDR3, 57 bases, with the frame set at the first base. Patients with a history of autoimmune disease or receiving systemic immunosuppression were excluded from the trial. Peripheral blood for TCR sequencing was collected from all dose cohorts at baseline, on cycle 4 day 1, and on cycle 7 day 1. The samples were drawn from a first-in-human, open-label, multicenter phase I dose-escalation trial of ivuxolimab. Adults with locally advanced or metastatic head and neck squamous cell, hepatocellular, melanoma or renal cell carcinoma were enrolled in the trial. Before TCR sequencing, CD4+ and CD8+ T cells were separately sorted from peripheral blood.

The clonotype comes from an adult with an advanced solid tumor such as melanoma, head and neck, liver or kidney cancer. This chain joins TRBV18 to TRBJ1-2, with 10 central nucleotides matching TRBD1. The sample was CD4+ or CD8+ T cells sorted from blood, taken in a trial of the OX40 agonist ivuxolimab. The CDR3 protein is CASSPRGRAQETGGSGYTF. The DNA reads TGTGCCAGCTCACCACGCGGTCGGGCCCAGGAGACAGGGGGCTCCGGCTACACCTTC.